This T cell receptor (beta chain) is from a study of type 1 and type 2 diabetes patients. Standard classification criteria confirmed type 1 or type 2 diabetes in all patients. This clonotype was counted a few times. Its antigen is not identified. The PCR template was genomic DNA. The TCR beta CDR3 region was amplified using 30 forward and 13 reverse primers. TCRdb re-derived calls from the multiplex PCR reads in MiXCR, one entry per CDR3 protein. The profile covers approximately 260,000 distinct CDR3 sequences, with 45% to 60% appearing a single time and roughly an eighth taken by the ten largest. Regarding the study as a whole: In CD4+ and CD8+ T cells, type 2 diabetes diversity exceeded type 1.

The CDR3 spans 15 residues. V lost 5 bases and J lost 4, with 18 bases in between. CDR1 is LNHDA, CDR2 SQIVND, per germline (reference sequence). The TCR was taken from a young man with type 2 diabetes. The genes are TRBV19 and TRBJ2-7, with TRBD2 as a possible D gene (6 bases). The sample was peripheral blood mononuclear cells (PBMCs). DNA for the CDR3: TGTGCCAGTAGTCCAAGGAGGGAACTTATTTACGAGCAGTACTTC. It codes for CASSPRRELIYEQYF.